This T cell receptor (beta chain) comes out of a study of CD8+CD57+ T cells in acquired aplastic anemia (dated by TCRdb to about 2018). For the wider study: A mean of approximately 3 ug of DNA, ranging from about 0.17 to 30 ug, was extracted from sorted CD4+ and CD8+ cells. CD8+CD57+ expansion was defined as a frequency above the mean frequency observed in healthy subjects.

The patients picked for sequencing were ones in whom flow cytometry had shown an expansion of CD8+CD57+ cells. All patients had severe acquired aplastic anemia diagnosed by International Study of Aplastic Anemia and Agranulocytosis and Camitta criteria. No patient had received any therapy when blood was sampled. In this study, sorted CD4+ and CD8+ T cells from the blood of healthy subjects and of severe aplastic anemia patients had their TCR repertoires deep-sequenced. Patients were enrolled under clinicaltrials.gov protocols 00001620, 01623167, 00001397, 00071045, 00081523 and 00961064 in the USA. Ficoll-Paque density gradient centrifugation was used to isolate peripheral blood mononuclear cells. Before DNA was extracted, CD4+ and CD8+ T cells were sorted using either FACS or magnetic beads. The paper as a whole reports these results and caveats: CD8+ Simpson's diversity did not differ significantly between patients and healthy controls (P=0.060). About 29 CD8+ CDR3 sequences were found to be shared between patients and controls, but these sequences appeared to be highly expressed in patients and within the immunodominant clones of the patients.

The germline V gene specifies SQVTM as CDR1 and ANQGSEA as CDR2. Between the V and J ends, shortened by 3 bases and 4 bases respectively, the junction contains 7 bases. Counted from cysteine to phenylalanine, this CDR3 has 11 amino acids. The kept DNA is CDR3 alone, 33 bases in frame from the first base. The table lists this clonotype with a count of one. Which antigen it targets is not known. No base qualities exist here, and no much larger clone lies one base off it. Just one read gives weak support. Genomic DNA was used as template for profiling of TCR beta VDJ combinations and CDR3 sequences. An Illumina HiSeq 2000 was the platform used for TCR repertoire sequencing. Processing in the source paper ran as follows. Repertoire assessment relied on Simpson's diversity index, CDR3 size and DJ length profiles, and TRBV/TRBJ rearrangement plots. Whichever DNA sequence was most abundant in the deep sequencing data was defined as the immunodominant clone. CDR3 amino acid sequences were checked for sharing between subjects and were compared against published repertoires and the VDJdb database. The raw public data were reprocessed by TCRdb itself: fastp quality trimming at Q25, MiXCR clonotype calling, in-frame beta chains only. All rows with the same CDR3 protein become a single entry with the most common DNA and genes. The V and J calls shown here were made by TCRdb, not taken from the authors' results. The sample has roughly 80,000 distinct CDR3 sequences on record, 55% to 75% of them singletons. More than 80% of the sample is in the top ten clones.

This chain is built from TRBV29-1 and TRBJ2-7; the D gene cannot be resolved reliably. Sequenced material: sorted CD4+, CD8+, or CD8+CD57+ T cells (not recorded which) from PBMCs. This sequence originates from a human donor with aplastic anemia. The CDR3 corresponds to CSVEASYEQYF. The nucleotides are TGCAGCGTTGAGGCTAGTTACGAGCAGTACTTC.